The 26 T cell receptor beta chains below were found in one sample sequenced in a study of blood T cell repertoires in COVID-19. Only in-frame clones appear in the TCRdb table, and some are missing; sequencing was by immunoSEQ multiplex PCR. The repertoire holds about 180,000 clones, with more than 65% as singletons. Sequencing was carried out using peripheral blood. The source is an elderly woman with active or convalescent COVID-19.

The CDR3 loop reads CASSSRGQGNTEAFF. CDR3 bases: TGTGCCAGCAGTTCCCGGGGACAGGGGAACACTGAAGCTTTCTTT. J is TRBJ1-1 and V is TRBV28, with TRBD1 matching 9 bases. With V trimmed by 4 bases and J by 1 base, 4 bases remained unmatched. Germline loops: CDR1 MDHEN, CDR2 SYDVKM. CDR3 size: 15 residues.

V gene TRBV10-3 combines with J gene TRBJ2-1; maybe TRBD2 (6 bases). The CDR3 totals 21 residues. CDR1 is ENHRY and CDR2 is SYGVKD in the germline V gene. V lost 0 bases, J lost 5 bases, and 29 bases lay in between. As DNA, the CDR3 is TGTGCCATCAGTGAGTCGACCCCCGGTCTGGCCCACCGGAGGGCTAACAATGAGCAGTTCTTC. Encoded protein: CAISESTPGLAHRRANNEQFF.

The chain employs TRBV7-8 and TRBJ1-2; 10 positions match TRBD1. With V trimmed by 3 bases and J by 8 bases, 3 bases remained unmatched. The V gene's germline CDR1 is SGHVS and CDR2 FQNEAQ. The CDR3 loop spans 13 amino acids. As DNA, the CDR3 is TGTGCCAGCAGCTTCAGGACAGGGGGAGGCTACACCTTC. Its translation: CASSFRTGGGYTF. Full variable domain (outside the CDR3, taken from reference TRBV7-8 and TRBJ1-2): GAGVSQSPRYKVAKRGQDVALRCDPISGHVSLFWYQQALGQGPEFLTYFQNEAQLDKSGLPSDRFFAERPEGSVSTLKIQRTQQEDSAVYLCASSFRTGGGYTFGSGTRLTVV.

The chain joins TRBV19 to TRBJ2-5; maybe TRBD1 (5 bases). Trimming removed 4 bases at V and 1 base at J, with 10 bases between. The CDR3 runs 14 residues. The V gene's germline CDR1 is LNHDA and CDR2 SQIVND (reference sequence). CDR3 coding DNA: TGTGCCAGTAGTAACCAGGGATTCCAAGAGACCCAGTACTTC. It encodes CASSNQGFQETQYF.

This clone came up a few times. The gene calls are TRBV6-6 and TRBJ2-7; 12 bases are shared with TRBD1. The CDR3 is 16 residues long. CDR1 and CDR2 (germline): MNHNY, SVGAGI (reference sequence). The trim removed 3 bases at V and 6 bases at J, leaving 9 bases unmatched. The CDR3, as DNA: TGTGCCAGCAGTTATGGTGCGGGACAGGGGGCCGGCGAGCAGTACTTC. Protein product: CASSYGAGQGAGEQYF.

The chain combines TRBV4-1 with TRBJ1-5; the match to TRBD1 covers 7 bases. V lost 6 bases to trimming and J lost 1 base; unmatched junction nucleotides: 9. The CDR3 runs 16 residues. Looked up from germline, CDR1 is MGHRA and CDR2 is YSYEKL. The CDR3 sequence is CASRPRQGLSNQPQHF. CDR3 nucleotide sequence: TGCGCCAGCAGACCAAGACAGGGTTTGAGCAATCAGCCCCAGCATTTT.

The V and J genes are TRBV19 and TRBJ2-1; no definite D call. V was trimmed by 3 bases and J by 0 bases, leaving 9 bases between them. The V gene's germline CDR1 is LNHDA and CDR2 SQIVND (reference sequence). The length of the CDR3 is 15 residues. The CDR3 sequence is CASSINRNSYNEQFF. The CDR3 bases are TGTGCCAGTAGTATTAATCGTAACTCCTACAATGAGCAGTTCTTC.

V gene TRBV2 combines with J gene TRBJ1-3; no clear D gene. Germline V CDR1 and CDR2: SNHLY, FYNNEI. V lost 4 bases and J lost 4, with 5 bases in between. The CDR3 has 12 amino acids. The CDR3 sequence is CASSVRGNTIYF. CDR3 in DNA: TGTGCCAGCAGTGTTCGGGGAAACACCATATATTTT.

The chain joins TRBV6-2 or TRBV6-3 to TRBJ1-1; 8 bases are shared with TRBD1. V trimming: 2 bases; J trimming: 5 bases; junction bases outside the gene matches: 7. The CDR3 loop spans 15 amino acids. In germline, CDR1 is MNHEY, CDR2 SVGEGT. CDR3 protein: CASSYTPGGETEAFF. CDR3 nucleotides: TGTGCCAGCAGTTACACGCCAGGGGGCGAGACTGAAGCTTTCTTT.

The rearrangement links TRBV12-3 or TRBV12-4 to TRBJ2-1; possible D gene TRBD2, 5 bases. There are 13 residues in the CDR3. Between the trimmed V and J ends, which lost 3 bases and 10 bases, there was a span of 13 bases. The CDR3 bases are TGTGCCAGCAGTTTGAGTGGACTCCCGGAGCAGTTCTTC. Translated: CASSLSGLPEQFF.

Of note for this clone: Other DNA sequences in this sample translate to the same CDR3. V and J are TRBV9 and TRBJ1-1; weak D call: TRBD1 (6 bases). The germline V gene encodes CDR1 SGDLS and CDR2 YYNGEE. V was trimmed by 2 bases and J by 0 bases, leaving 11 bases between them. The CDR3 contains 15 residues. This CDR3 reads CASSVGAGMNTEAFF. CDR3 sequence (DNA): TGTGCCAGCAGCGTGGGGGCAGGGATGAACACTGAAGCTTTCTTT.

The V and J genes are TRBV7-2 and TRBJ1-1; D gene unclear. The CDR3 has 13 amino acids. The ends were cut back, 3 bases at V and 2 bases at J, with 7 bases in the middle. CDR1 and CDR2 from the germline V gene are SGHTA and FQGNSA. CDR3 DNA sequence: TGTGCCAGCAGCTTTCAGTCCAACACTGAAGCTTTCTTT. This gives the protein CASSFQSNTEAFF.

The chain has TRBV2 and TRBJ2-3, with TRBD1 matching 8 bases. CDR1 is SNHLY and CDR2 is FYNNEI in the germline V gene. J lost 5 bases, V lost 7 bases, and 11 bases had no gene match. CDR3 length: 15 amino acids. CDR3 in amino acids: CASTKDAGGRDTQYF. The CDR3 coding sequence is TGTGCCAGCACCAAAGACGCAGGGGGCAGAGATACGCAGTATTTT.

This chain uses TRBV30 with TRBJ2-3; a weak D match, TRBD1 (5 bases). The germline V gene has CDR1 GTSNPN and CDR2 SVGIG (reference sequence). Between the trimmed V and J ends, which lost 0 bases and 2 bases, there was a span of 6 bases. CDR3 size: 13 residues. This CDR3 reads CAWSVDNTDTQYF. DNA for the CDR3: TGTGCCTGGAGTGTGGACAACACAGATACGCAGTATTTT.

The DNA for the CDR3 is TGTGCCAGCAGCTCTTGGACAGGCACGGATGAGCAGTTCTTC. As protein: CASSSWTGTDEQFF. The chain is built from TRBV7-8 and TRBJ2-1; 7 nucleotides match TRBD1. Per germline, CDR1 SGHVS and CDR2 FQNEAQ. V shed 4 bases and J 8 bases; nucleotides not matched to a gene: 8. CDR3 size: 14 residues.

This clone was recorded a few times. V gene TRBV7-2 combines with J gene TRBJ1-2, with 8 positions matching TRBD1. The CDR3 covers 13 residues. J was trimmed by 4 bases and V by 11 bases; bases with no gene match: 9. Per the germline V gene, CDR1 is SGHTA and CDR2 is FQGNSA. CDR3 residues: CAGGTGTGYGYTF. Written as DNA, the CDR3 is TGTGCCGGGGGGACAGGAACCGGCTATGGCTACACCTTC.

The rearrangement links TRBV4-1 to TRBJ1-5, with 7 bases lining up with TRBD1. This CDR3 is 16 amino acids long. The J segment lost 1 base and the V segment lost 3 bases, leaving 6 bases of the junction unmatched. Germline V gives CDR1 MGHRA, CDR2 YSYEKL. The CDR3 reads CASSQIQGLSNQPQHF. CDR3 coding DNA: TGCGCCAGCAGCCAGATACAGGGGTTGAGCAATCAGCCCCAGCATTTT.

V is TRBV29-1 and J is TRBJ1-5; 7 bases are a match to TRBD1. V was clipped by 7 bases and J by 6 bases; unmatched bases: 9. This CDR3 comprises 13 residues. In germline, CDR1 is SQVTM, CDR2 ANQGSEA. CDR3 sequence: CSAVFAGGQPQHF. Here the CDR3 DNA reads TGCAGCGCTGTTTTTGCAGGGGGTCAGCCCCAGCATTTT.

In its sample, this clone was seen a few times. The chain recombines TRBV6-4 with TRBJ1-1, with 8 bases matching TRBD1. This CDR3 region has 14 residues. J lost 11 bases, V lost 2 bases, and 10 bases had no gene match. Looked up from germline, CDR1 is MRHNA and CDR2 is SNTAGT. The CDR3 spells CASSDTTQGASAFF. The CDR3 DNA sequence: TGTGCCAGCAGTGACACCACCCAGGGGGCGAGCGCTTTCTTT.

V gene TRBV27 combines with J gene TRBJ2-6; TRBD1 agrees at 7 bases. The CDR3 consists of 17 residues. Germline trimming cut 1 base from V and 0 bases from J; bases unmatched to any gene: 3. Germline V gene sequence: CDR1 MNHEY, CDR2 SMNVEV (reference sequence). The CDR3 loop is CASSLYGTVSGANVLTF. In nucleotides, the CDR3 is TGTGCCAGCAGTTTATACGGGACAGTCTCTGGGGCCAACGTCCTGACTTTC. The whole variable domain, remainder taken from reference TRBV27 and TRBJ2-6, is EAQVTQNPRYLITVTGKKLTVTCSQNMNHEYMSWYRQDPGLGLRQIYYSMNVEVTDKGDVPEGYKVSRKEKRNFPLILESPSPNQTSLYFCASSLYGTVSGANVLTFGAGSRLTVL.

This sequence joins TRBV20-1 and TRBJ2-7; 7 bases match TRBD2. The V and J ends lost 3 bases and 3 bases, in that order; junction bases with no gene match: 8. CDR3 length: 14 residues. The germline gives CDR1 DFQATT, CDR2 SNEGSKA (reference sequence). The CDR3 DNA is TGCAGTGCTAGTCGACTAGCTTTTTTCTACGAGCAGTACTTC. Encoded protein: CSASRLAFFYEQYF.

The chain employs TRBV28 and TRBJ2-1, with D possibly TRBD2 on 6 matching bases. The CDR3 contains 16 residues. CDR1 is MDHEN and CDR2 is SYDVKM in the germline V gene. Trimming removed 1 base at V and 8 bases at J, with 18 bases between. Here the CDR3 DNA reads TGTGCCAGCAGTTTATCGGGACTGACTGGAAGTGATGAGCAGTTCTTC. Translated, it gives CASSLSGLTGSDEQFF.

The chain links TRBV5-1 to TRBJ2-5, with a possible D match to TRBD1 (6 bases). V lost 4 bases and J 1 base, leaving 11 bases between the germline ends. The germline gives CDR1 SGHRS, CDR2 YFSETQ. CDR3 length: 14 amino acids. In nucleotides, the CDR3 is TGCGCCAGCAGCCCCGGACAGACCCAAGAGACCCAGTACTTC. Amino acids: CASSPGQTQETQYF.

The chain carries TRBV6-1 and TRBJ2-7; the D gene is possibly TRBD1 (6 bases). Germline CDR1 and CDR2: MNHNS and SASEGT. Trimming pared 1 base from V and 0 bases from J, leaving 13 bases between. The CDR3 length is 16 residues. CDR3 nucleotide sequence: TGTGCCAGCAGTGAAGGAATCACAGGGAGCTCCTACGAGCAGTACTTC. Translated, it gives CASSEGITGSSYEQYF.

This chain connects TRBV4-1 to TRBJ2-6, with D perhaps TRBD1 (7 bases). This CDR3 has 18 amino acids. CDR1 and CDR2 from the germline V gene are MGHRA and YSYEKL. The V end was cut by 4 bases, the J end by 0 bases, with 16 bases between. The DNA of the CDR3 is TGCGCCAGCAGCCGGGAGGACAGGTACTCCTCTGGGGCCAACGTCCTGACTTTC. Its protein product is CASSREDRYSSGANVLTF.

The chain links TRBV7-3 to TRBJ2-1; D might be TRBD1 (5 bases). CDR3 length equals 15 residues. Germline lookup yields CDR1 SGHTA and CDR2 FQGTGA. The V gene lost 5 bases and the J gene lost 3 bases, with 14 bases spanning the gap. The CDR3 region is CASSPARAFYNEQFF. CDR3 DNA sequence: TGTGCCAGCAGCCCCGCCAGGGCCTTCTACAATGAGCAGTTCTTC.